The 25 T cell receptor beta chains below come from one sample, sequenced in a study of cytomegalovirus exposure and HLA in healthy donors. Using immunoSEQ multiplex PCR, the repertoire was profiled, and TCRdb retains in-frame clones only, with some absent. In the table there are under 250,000 clones, roughly 77% of which are singletons. The specimen sequenced was PBMCs. These receptors were obtained from a woman aged 25-40 years in good health and CMV-seronegative.

V and J are TRBV30 and TRBJ2-7, with D tentatively TRBD2 (7 bases). Trimming took off 2 bases at V and 4 bases at J, with 15 bases between the two ends. The CDR3 is 14 amino acids. From germline, CDR1 is GTSNPN and CDR2 SVGIG (reference sequence). CDR3 sequence reads: CAWSRGGALYEQYF. The DNA of the CDR3 is TGTGCCTGGAGTAGGGGGGGAGCGCTTTACGAGCAGTACTTC.

The gene calls are TRBV27 and TRBJ2-7, with a tentative D call TRBD1 (6 bases). CDR1 MNHEY and CDR2 SMNVEV come from the germline V gene (reference sequence). CDR3 size: 15 residues. Trimming took 4 bases from V and 2 from J, leaving 15 bases between them. CDR3 bases: TGTGCCAGCAGTTCCCAACGGGACACCCCCTACGAGCAGTACTTC. It translates to CASSSQRDTPYEQYF.

The V call is TRBV5-1, the J call TRBJ2-7, with 8 bases matching TRBD2. This CDR3 contains 15 residues. CDR1 SGHRS and CDR2 YFSETQ come from the germline V gene. V shed 6 bases, J shed 0 bases, and the junction held 8 bases outside the gene matches. The DNA for the CDR3 is TGCGCCAGCACCCCTACTAGCGGTTCCTCCTACGAGCAGTACTTC. It is translated as CASTPTSGSSYEQYF.

The J gene is TRBJ1-2, the V gene TRBV5-6, with 8 bases fitting TRBD1. Germline trimming cut 2 bases from V and 2 bases from J; bases unmatched to any gene: 5. The germline CDR1 and CDR2 sequences are SGHDT and YYEEEE. The CDR3 is 15 amino acids. This chain's CDR3 is CASSFTTGDNYGYTF. For the CDR3, the DNA is TGTGCCAGCAGCTTTACGACAGGGGACAACTATGGCTACACCTTC.

The count of this clone is one. V usage is TRBV4-2 and J usage is TRBJ2-7; TRBD1 agrees at 10 bases. CDR1 and CDR2 from the germline V gene are LGHNA and YNFKEQ. V shed 4 bases and J 0 bases; nucleotides not matched to a gene: 9. This CDR3 contains 17 residues. The CDR3 loop is CASSRPGTGASSYEQYF. DNA for the CDR3: TGTGCCAGCAGCCGCCCCGGGACAGGGGCTAGCTCCTACGAGCAGTACTTC.

The chain recombines TRBV5-1 with TRBJ2-1; TRBD2 aligns across 10 bases. The CDR3 is 16 amino acids. J lost 8 bases, V lost 4 bases, and 12 bases had no gene match. Germline lookup yields CDR1 SGHRS and CDR2 YFSETQ. The CDR3 coding sequence is TGCGCCAGCAGCCAGCGAGCGAGCGGGGGGGCCGATGAGCAGTTCTTC. Translating gives CASSQRASGGADEQFF.

The chain links TRBV5-1 to TRBJ2-6, with 7 bases fitting TRBD1. Unmatched junction bases numbered 2, after V lost 6 bases and J lost 2 bases. This CDR3 region has 14 residues. Per germline, CDR1 SGHRS and CDR2 YFSETQ. The CDR3 here is CASTDRAGANVLTF. The CDR3 nucleotides are TGCGCCAGCACCGACAGGGCTGGGGCCAACGTCCTGACTTTC.

The table lists this clone with a count of one. This rearrangement joins TRBV30 to TRBJ2-1; 12 bases match TRBD2. The CDR3 consists of 16 residues. CDR1 and CDR2 from the germline V gene are GTSNPN and SVGIG (reference sequence). The J segment lost 4 bases and the V segment lost 1 base, leaving 5 bases of the junction unmatched. The CDR3 protein is CAWSGLAGALYNEQFF. The CDR3, as DNA: TGTGCCTGGAGTGGACTAGCGGGGGCCCTTTACAATGAGCAGTTCTTC.

This chain joins TRBV4-1 and TRBJ1-2; D might be TRBD1 (6 bases). The CDR3 sequence is 13 residues long. The ends were cut back, 4 bases at V and 7 bases at J, with 13 bases in the middle. CDR1 and CDR2 (germline): MGHRA, YSYEKL. CDR3 nucleotide sequence: TGCGCCAGCAGCCTCCCAGGACAGCCTGGCTACACCTTC. As protein: CASSLPGQPGYTF.

V and J are TRBV5-1 and TRBJ2-3; 14 bases agree with TRBD2. Per the germline V gene, CDR1 is SGHRS and CDR2 is YFSETQ. This CDR3 is 14 amino acids long. V shed 7 bases, J shed 6 bases, and the junction held 4 bases outside the gene matches. The CDR3 is CASLGTSGSDTQYF. The CDR3 bases are TGCGCCAGCCTCGGGACTAGCGGGAGCGATACGCAGTATTTT.

This sequence joins TRBV9 and TRBJ2-1; possibly TRBD2 for D (5 bases). V lost 0 bases to trimming and J lost 0 bases, with 10 bases between them. The CDR3 has 16 residues. CDR1 SGDLS and CDR2 YYNGEE come from the germline V gene. The CDR3 nucleotides read TGTGCCAGCAGCGTAGCCAAAGCGGTCTCCTACAATGAGCAGTTCTTC. Amino acid sequence: CASSVAKAVSYNEQFF. The full variable domain, its missing parts supplied by reference TRBV9 and TRBJ2-1, is DSGVTQTPKHLITATGQRVTLRCSPRSGDLSVYWYQQSLDQGLQFLIQYYNGEERAKGNILERFSAQQFPDLHSELNLSSLELGDSALYFCASSVAKAVSYNEQFFGPGTRLTVL.

V usage is TRBV6-5 and J usage is TRBJ1-1; 9 positions agree with TRBD1. Per the germline V gene, CDR1 is MNHEY and CDR2 is SVGAGI. J gave up 4 bases and V 5 bases, and 8 bases lay outside the gene matches. This CDR3 has 15 residues. The CDR3 spells CASSRDRVVGTEAFF. CDR3 DNA: TGTGCCAGCAGTCGGGACAGGGTGGTGGGCACTGAAGCTTTCTTT.

V usage is TRBV28 and J usage is TRBJ2-2, with D uncertain. Germline assignment: CDR1 MDHEN and CDR2 SYDVKM. The CDR3 covers 13 residues. V shed 5 bases and J shed 0 bases, with 4 bases lying between them. DNA of the CDR3: TGTGCCAGCAGTATAACGAACACCGGGGAGCTGTTTTTT. It yields the protein CASSITNTGELFF.

A remark on this clone: Other DNA sequences in this specimen translate into the identical CDR3. V usage is TRBV5-1 and J usage is TRBJ2-5, with D perhaps matching TRBD2 (6 bases). Trimming left V 2 bases short and J 4 bases short, with 6 bases between. The V gene's germline CDR1 is SGHRS and CDR2 YFSETQ. This CDR3 spans 12 amino acids. CDR3 sequence (DNA): TGCGCCAGCAGCTTAGCGGGAGAGACCCAGTACTTC. Its translation: CASSLAGETQYF.

The chain couples TRBV7-6 to TRBJ2-5, with 13 bases fitting TRBD2. The CDR3 totals 16 residues. With 4 bases clipped from V and 5 bases from J, the junction kept 7 bases outside the gene matches. Germline CDR1 and CDR2: SGHVS and FNYEAQ. CDR3 coding DNA: TGTGCCAGCAGCTCCTTTGGGACTAGCGGGAAGGAGACCCAGTACTTC. Amino acids: CASSSFGTSGKETQYF. Using reference TRBV7-6 and TRBJ2-5 for the parts outside the CDR3, the full variable domain is GAGVSQSPRYKVTKRGQDVALRCDPISGHVSLYWYRQALGQGPEFLTYFNYEAQQDKSGLPNDRFSAERPEGSISTLTIQRTEQRDSAMYRCASSSFGTSGKETQYFGPGTRLLVL.

This clone appeared a single time. The genes are TRBV19 and TRBJ1-4; D unclear. Germline values: CDR1 LNHDA, CDR2 SQIVND (reference sequence). The CDR3 consists of 13 residues. V was shortened by 5 bases and J by 6 bases, with 10 bases between the two germline ends. CDR3: CASSSRRDEKLFF. CDR3 coding DNA: TGTGCCAGTAGTTCCCGGCGGGATGAAAAACTGTTTTTT.

J is TRBJ2-7 and V is TRBV29-1; D is uncertain. Deletions cut 1 base from V and 3 bases from J, with 7 bases between. Germline V gives CDR1 SQVTM, CDR2 ANQGSEA. CDR3 size: 12 residues. For the CDR3, the DNA is TGCAGCGTTGAAGGGCGGCACTACGAGCAGTACTTC. Protein product: CSVEGRHYEQYF.

This clone was observed a single time. The chain combines TRBV30 with TRBJ2-3; 9 nucleotides agree with TRBD1. The V and J ends lost 1 base and 3 bases, in that order; junction bases with no gene match: 2. The germline V gene encodes CDR1 GTSNPN and CDR2 SVGIG (reference sequence). The CDR3 is 14 residues long. CDR3 nucleotides: TGTGCCTGGAGTGACAGGGGGCGAACAGATACGCAGTATTTT. This translates into CAWSDRGRTDTQYF.

The chain links TRBV28 to TRBJ1-2; TRBD1 is a possible D gene (6 bases). Germline CDR1 is MDHEN and CDR2 is SYDVKM. Trimming cost V 5 bases and J 4 bases, with 17 bases left between them. This CDR3 contains 15 residues. CDR3 sequence (DNA): TGTGCCAGCAGTCCCCGGACAGACTCTAGCTATGGCTACACCTTC. This gives the protein CASSPRTDSSYGYTF.

The chain is built from TRBV5-1 and TRBJ2-2; D ambiguous. The CDR3 is 12 residues long. Germline V gene data show CDR1 as SGHRS and CDR2 as YFSETQ. The ends were cut back, 4 bases at V and 7 bases at J, with 8 bases in the middle. CDR3 nucleotides: TGCGCCAGCAGCCCCCCAGGCGGGGAGCTGTTTTTT. Translated: CASSPPGGELFF.

This chain joins TRBV5-1 and TRBJ2-7; possible D gene TRBD2, 5 bases. The CDR3 extends over 15 amino acids. CDR1 and CDR2 (germline): SGHRS, YFSETQ. The V gene lost 4 bases and the J gene lost 5 bases, with 19 bases spanning the gap. Here the CDR3 reads CASSPLSGGGHEQYF. The CDR3 coding sequence is TGCGCCAGCAGCCCCTTGAGCGGAGGAGGCCACGAGCAGTACTTC. The variable domain in full, completed from reference TRBV5-1 and TRBJ2-7, reads KAGVTQTPRYLIKTRGQQVTLSCSPISGHRSVSWYQQTPGQGLQFLFEYFSETQRNKGNFPGRFSGRQFSNSRSEMNVSTLELGDSALYLCASSPLSGGGHEQYFGPGTRLTVT.

The CDR3 protein is CASSSSTSYESNQPQHF. The CDR3 DNA reads TGTGCCAGCAGCTCGTCAACCTCTTACGAGAGCAATCAGCCCCAGCATTTT. The chain carries TRBV7-6 and TRBJ1-5, with no clear D. Germline values: CDR1 SGHVS, CDR2 FNYEAQ. This CDR3 contains 17 residues. V was pared by 4 bases and J by 1 base, with 17 bases between. The full variable domain, with the rest looked up from reference TRBV7-6 and TRBJ1-5, is GAGVSQSPRYKVTKRGQDVALRCDPISGHVSLYWYRQALGQGPEFLTYFNYEAQQDKSGLPNDRFSAERPEGSISTLTIQRTEQRDSAMYRCASSSSTSYESNQPQHFGDGTRLSIL.

The rearrangement joins TRBV4-2 to TRBJ1-5, with TRBD1 identical over 8 bases. CDR1 is LGHNA and CDR2 is YNFKEQ in the germline V gene. There are 16 residues in the CDR3. Trimming cost V 2 bases and J 2 bases; bases outside gene matches: 5. CDR3 nucleotides: TGTGCCAGCAGCCAAACTGACAGGGGCGGCAATCAGCCCCAGCATTTT. Its protein is CASSQTDRGGNQPQHF.

Here the CDR3 DNA reads TGTGCCAGCAGTTTGGCAGGGTCCAGCTATGGCTACACCTTC. Translating gives CASSLAGSSYGYTF. The rearrangement joins TRBV27 to TRBJ1-2; tentative D call: TRBD1 (5 bases). The CDR3 has 14 amino acids. Trimming left V 3 bases short and J 4 bases short, with 12 bases between. Germline loops: CDR1 MNHEY, CDR2 SMNVEV (reference sequence).

This clone was found a few times. The V gene is TRBV9, the J gene TRBJ1-1; TRBD1 might be the D (5 bases). The ends were cut back, 3 bases at V and 1 base at J, with 19 bases in the middle. This CDR3 has 17 residues. Germline loops: CDR1 SGDLS, CDR2 YYNGEE. For the CDR3, the DNA is TGTGCCAGCAGCGCCAGACACGGTCAGGGATCGAACACTGAAGCTTTCTTT. This encodes CASSARHGQGSNTEAFF. Full variable domain (rest looked up from reference TRBV9 and TRBJ1-1): DSGVTQTPKHLITATGQRVTLRCSPRSGDLSVYWYQQSLDQGLQFLIQYYNGEERAKGNILERFSAQQFPDLHSELNLSSLELGDSALYFCASSARHGQGSNTEAFFGQGTRLTVV.